Below are 23 T cell receptor beta chains sequenced from a single sample in a study of T cells in Graves' hyperthyroidism and ophthalmopathy. Researchers took RNA transcripts and amplified the TCR beta CDR3 regions from them. HTBI primers were used for first-round RT-PCR of the TCR CDR3. TCRdb ran MiXCR on the multiplex PCR reads and lists one entry per CDR3 protein. The sample carries roughly 500,000 distinct CDR3 sequences, around 45% recorded once. The sample consisted of peripheral blood or thyroid tissue (not recorded which). The receptors here all came from an adult woman with Graves' disease, either hyperthyroidism or ophthalmopathy (not recorded which).

The chain couples TRBV15 to TRBJ2-7; 11 positions agree with TRBD2. V gave up 3 bases and J gave up 7 bases; unmatched junction bases: 14. This CDR3 region has 17 residues. Germline V gives CDR1 LNHNV, CDR2 YYDKDF (reference sequence). CDR3 protein: CATSSVGTSGRFGEQYF. CDR3 nucleotides: TGTGCCACCAGCAGTGTCGGGACTAGCGGACGTTTTGGAGAGCAGTACTTC.

The chain couples TRBV2 to TRBJ1-5, with D perhaps matching TRBD1 (5 bases). Germline CDR1 reads SNHLY; CDR2 reads FYNNEI. This CDR3 comprises 12 residues. Trimming removed 8 bases at V and 8 bases at J, with 13 bases between. Written as DNA, the CDR3 is TGTGCCAGCGGGGCCGGCCACAAGCCCCAGCATTTT. Its translation is CASGAGHKPQHF. Variable domain in full (rest from reference TRBV2 and TRBJ1-5): EPEVTQTPSHQVTQMGQEVILRCVPISNHLYFYWYRQILGQKVEFLVSFYNNEISEKSEIFDDQFSVERPDGSNFTLKIRSTKLEDSAMYFCASGAGHKPQHFGDGTRLSIL.

V and J are TRBV12-3 or TRBV12-4 and TRBJ1-1, with TRBD1 identical over 9 bases. The CDR3 consists of 15 residues. Trimming at V came to 7 bases and at J to 2 bases, leaving 8 bases not matched to a gene. CDR3 residues: CASNSGGQGNTEAFF. The CDR3, as DNA: TGTGCCAGCAACTCGGGGGGACAGGGAAACACTGAAGCTTTCTTT.

This clonotype appeared many times. The chain couples TRBV5-1 to TRBJ1-1; possibly TRBD1 for D (5 bases). V gave up 1 base and J gave up 2 bases, with 12 bases separating them. Germline values: CDR1 SGHRS, CDR2 YFSETQ. There are 15 residues in the CDR3. The CDR3 spells CASSLWGDLNTEAFF. The CDR3 DNA is TGCGCCAGCAGCTTGTGGGGGGACCTTAACACTGAAGCTTTCTTT.

This sequence joins TRBV2 and TRBJ1-1; a possible D gene is TRBD1 (6 bases). With 9 bases removed from V and 2 bases from J, the gap between germline ends came to 7 bases. The CDR3 sequence is 11 residues long. Germline V CDR1 and CDR2: SNHLY, FYNNEI. Here the CDR3 reads CARQGNTEAFF. The CDR3 DNA is TGTGCCAGACAGGGAAACACTGAAGCTTTCTTT. Variable domain in full (rest from reference TRBV2 and TRBJ1-1): EPEVTQTPSHQVTQMGQEVILRCVPISNHLYFYWYRQILGQKVEFLVSFYNNEISEKSEIFDDQFSVERPDGSNFTLKIRSTKLEDSAMYFCARQGNTEAFFGQGTRLTVV.

The gene calls are TRBV5-4 and TRBJ1-1; unclear D gene. V was cut by 4 bases and J by 0 bases, with 13 bases left in between. The CDR3 has 15 residues. Germline values: CDR1 SGHNT, CDR2 YYREEE (reference sequence). DNA for the CDR3: TGTGCCAGCAGCGTTCAGCGGGAATTGAACACTGAAGCTTTCTTT. It translates to CASSVQRELNTEAFF. Full variable domain (remainder filled in from reference TRBV5-4 and TRBJ1-1): ETGVTQSPTHLIKTRGQQVTLRCSSQSGHNTVSWYQQALGQGPQFIFQYYREEENGRGNFPPRFSGLQFPNYSSELNVNALELDDSALYLCASSVQRELNTEAFFGQGTRLTVV.

The chain recombines TRBV20-1 with TRBJ1-1; TRBD1 matches at 8 bases. Germline V gene lookup returns CDR1 DFQATT and CDR2 SNEGSKA (reference sequence). The CDR3 runs to 11 residues. After removal of 8 bases from V and 11 bases from J, the junction contained 10 bases not matched to a gene. CDR3 loop: CSLASHRGAFF. In nucleotides, the CDR3 is TGCAGTCTAGCGTCCCACAGGGGGGCTTTCTTT.

This clonotype was seen more than once but under ten times. The CDR3: CASSRDRDQETQYF. CDR3 in DNA: TGTGCCAGCAGCCGCGACAGGGACCAAGAGACCCAGTACTTC. The chain carries TRBV12-3 or TRBV12-4 and TRBJ2-5, with 7 bases matching TRBD1. The CDR3 spans 14 residues. J lost 0 bases, V lost 6 bases, and 4 bases had no gene match.

The V call is TRBV19, the J call TRBJ1-5; D may be TRBD1 (5 bases). Trimming took off 10 bases at V and 2 bases at J, with 12 bases between the two ends. This CDR3 is 13 amino acids long. From germline, CDR1 is LNHDA and CDR2 SQIVND (reference sequence). The CDR3 nucleotides are TGTGCCATCGCAGGGACGGGCAATCAGCCCCAGCATTTT. Its protein is CAIAGTGNQPQHF.

The V call is TRBV4-1, the J call TRBJ1-2; no clear D. Germline CDR1 MGHRA, CDR2 YSYEKL. Between the trimmed V and J ends, which lost 1 base and 5 bases, there was a span of 14 bases. The CDR3 has 15 residues. DNA of the CDR3: TGCGCCAGCAGCCAAGTCCGCAGGTCGTGGTATGGCTACACCTTC. Translated: CASSQVRRSWYGYTF.

The chain combines TRBV20-1 with TRBJ2-7; 12 bases are shared with TRBD2. With 4 bases clipped from V and 1 base from J, the junction kept 11 bases outside the gene matches. The germline V gene encodes CDR1 DFQATT and CDR2 SNEGSKA (reference sequence). This CDR3 contains 17 residues. The CDR3 DNA reads as TGCAGTGCTATTTCGACTAGCGGGAGTTTGGCATCCTACGAGCAGTACTTC. Its translation is CSAISTSGSLASYEQYF.

In its sample, this clonotype was seen many times. The CDR3 coding sequence is TGTGCCAGCAGGACCCCGGGACAGGAAAATTCACCCCTCCACTTT. Its translation is CASRTPGQENSPLHF. The chain is built from TRBV12-3 or TRBV12-4 and TRBJ1-6; 8 nucleotides line up with TRBD1. The CDR3 runs 15 residues. Germline trimming cut 6 bases from V and 7 bases from J; bases unmatched to any gene: 8.

This rearrangement joins TRBV15 to TRBJ2-7; TRBD2 matches 10 bases. Germline CDR1 reads LNHNV; CDR2 reads YYDKDF (reference sequence). The CDR3 has 15 amino acids. The V and J ends lost 4 bases and 7 bases, in that order; junction bases with no gene match: 10. CDR3 coding DNA: TGTGCCACCAGCATTGCTAGCGGGAGTGGCAATGAGCAGTACTTC. Protein product: CATSIASGSGNEQYF.

The chain recombines TRBV9 with TRBJ1-6, with D maybe TRBD1 (5 bases). Looked up from germline, CDR1 is SGDLS and CDR2 is YYNGEE. V lost 0 bases and J 7 bases, leaving 8 bases between the germline ends. The CDR3 extends over 14 amino acids. CDR3 nucleotides: TGTGCCAGCAGCGTAGCAGGGTTCAATTCACCCCTCCACTTT. Its protein product is CASSVAGFNSPLHF.

This chain joins TRBV29-1 and TRBJ2-7; 8 bases map to TRBD1. Germline V gene data show CDR1 as SQVTM and CDR2 as ANQGSEA. The CDR3 is made up of 14 amino acids. V lost 1 base to trimming and J lost 4 bases; unmatched junction nucleotides: 6. The CDR3 region has the DNA TGCAGCGTTGAAGTAGCAGGGGGCGGTTACGAGCAGTACTTC. It yields the protein CSVEVAGGGYEQYF.

This clonotype showed up many times. The rearrangement uses TRBV2 and TRBJ1-6; D is undetermined. The CDR3 contains 15 residues. V lost 6 bases to trimming and J lost 8 bases, with 17 bases between them. Germline lookup yields CDR1 SNHLY and CDR2 FYNNEI. This chain's CDR3 is CASSVRSGLHSPLHF. Written as DNA, the CDR3 is TGTGCCAGCAGCGTAAGATCCGGGCTCCATTCACCCCTCCACTTT.

This clonotype has at least ten counts. This chain uses TRBV5-1 with TRBJ1-4; tentatively, D is TRBD1 (5 bases). V was clipped by 4 bases and J by 6 bases, with 10 bases between them. CDR3 length: 13 amino acids. CDR1 is SGHRS and CDR2 is YFSETQ in the germline V gene. This CDR3 reads CASSVGQDEKLFF. For the CDR3, the DNA is TGCGCCAGCAGCGTCGGACAAGATGAAAAACTGTTTTTT.

This chain uses TRBV10-3 with TRBJ1-2; TRBD1 aligns across 7 bases. The germline gives CDR1 ENHRY, CDR2 SYGVKD. This CDR3 is built from 13 residues. J lost 5 bases, V lost 10 bases, and 10 bases had no gene match. In nucleotides, the CDR3 is TGTGCCACCGGGACAGAGAGACCTTATGGCTACACCTTC. Amino acids: CATGTERPYGYTF.

This clonotype was found a few times. This chain joins TRBV20-1 and TRBJ2-7; TRBD2 agrees at 10 bases. CDR1 is DFQATT, CDR2 SNEGSKA, per germline (reference sequence). V gave up 1 base and J gave up 6 bases; unmatched junction bases: 18. This CDR3 has 18 amino acids. The CDR3 bases are TGCAGTGCTAGAGCGCTTACTAGCGGGGTGGCCCTCCGGGGCGAGCAGTACTTC. This translates into CSARALTSGVALRGEQYF.

This chain uses TRBV7-9 with TRBJ2-7; either TRBD1 or TRBD2 may supply D (5 bases each). Looked up from germline, CDR1 is SEHNR and CDR2 is FQNEAQ (reference sequence). The V end was cut by 5 bases, the J end by 3 bases, with 20 bases between. The CDR3 runs 16 residues. The CDR3 DNA is TGTGCCAGCAGCCTACTCCGGTCGGGGCAATTCTACGAGCAGTACTTC. Translation gives CASSLLRSGQFYEQYF.

The gene calls are TRBV2 and TRBJ1-5, with a tentative D call TRBD1 (6 bases). CDR3 length: 14 residues. Germline CDR1 and CDR2: SNHLY and FYNNEI. V was clipped by 7 bases and J by 3 bases, with 13 bases between them. The CDR3 sequence is CASMDTGTNQPQHF. In DNA, the CDR3 is TGTGCCAGCATGGACACAGGGACCAATCAGCCCCAGCATTTT.

Comment on this clonotype: The conserved closing phenylalanine or tryptophan is absent in this CDR3, likely reflecting a read error. The DNA is omitted, as the CDR3 cannot be located on it reliably, and the CDR3 follows TCRdb's listing. CDR3: CSVQWAPSLL. The chain couples TRBV29-1 to TRBJ2-6; TRBD2, the D gene given by the table, was not confirmed from the DNA. Per the germline V gene, CDR1 is SQVTM and CDR2 is ANQGSEA. The length of the CDR3 is 10 amino acids, counting both ends.

The V gene is TRBV29-1, the J gene TRBJ2-7; 8 bases are shared with TRBD1. Germline lookup yields CDR1 SQVTM and CDR2 ANQGSEA. The CDR3 sequence is 12 residues long. V dropped 6 bases and J dropped 5; count of bases not matched to a gene: 6. For the CDR3, the DNA is TGCAGCGTCAAGGGACAGGTGGACGAGCAGTACTTC. Protein: CSVKGQVDEQYF.